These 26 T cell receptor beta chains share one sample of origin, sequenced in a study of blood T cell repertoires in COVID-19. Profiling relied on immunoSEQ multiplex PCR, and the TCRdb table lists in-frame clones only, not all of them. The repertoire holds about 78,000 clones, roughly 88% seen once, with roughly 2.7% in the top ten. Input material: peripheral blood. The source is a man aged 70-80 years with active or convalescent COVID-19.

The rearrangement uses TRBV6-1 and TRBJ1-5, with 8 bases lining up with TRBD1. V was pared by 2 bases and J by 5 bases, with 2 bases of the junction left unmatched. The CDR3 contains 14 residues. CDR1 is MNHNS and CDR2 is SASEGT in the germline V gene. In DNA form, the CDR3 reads TGTGCCAGCAGTGAACAGGGGGCCGATCAGCCCCAGCATTTT. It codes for CASSEQGADQPQHF.

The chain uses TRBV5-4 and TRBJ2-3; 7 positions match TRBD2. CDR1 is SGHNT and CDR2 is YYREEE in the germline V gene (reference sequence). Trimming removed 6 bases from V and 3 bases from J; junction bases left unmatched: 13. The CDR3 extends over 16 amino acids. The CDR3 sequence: CASTLFGGTLTDTQYF. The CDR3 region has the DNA TGTGCCAGCACCCTATTCGGGGGGACCTTGACAGATACGCAGTATTTT.

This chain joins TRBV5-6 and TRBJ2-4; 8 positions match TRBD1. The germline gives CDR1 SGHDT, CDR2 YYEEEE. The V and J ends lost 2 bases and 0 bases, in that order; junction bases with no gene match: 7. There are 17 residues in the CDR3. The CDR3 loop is CASSFRTGSGAKNIQYF. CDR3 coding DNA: TGTGCCAGCAGCTTTCGGACAGGGTCAGGAGCCAAAAACATTCAGTACTTC.

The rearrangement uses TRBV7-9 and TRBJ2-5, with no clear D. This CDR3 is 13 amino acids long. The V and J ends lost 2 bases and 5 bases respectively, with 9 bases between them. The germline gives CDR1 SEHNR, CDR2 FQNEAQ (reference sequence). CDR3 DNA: TGTGCCAGCAGCTTACCGGTCGTGGAGACCCAGTACTTC. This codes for CASSLPVVETQYF. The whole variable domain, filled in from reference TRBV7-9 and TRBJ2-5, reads DTGVSQNPRHKITKRGQNVTFRCDPISEHNRLYWYRQTLGQGPEFLTYFQNEAQLEKSRLLSDRFSAERPKGSFSTLEIQRTEQGDSAMYLCASSLPVVETQYFGPGTRLLVL.

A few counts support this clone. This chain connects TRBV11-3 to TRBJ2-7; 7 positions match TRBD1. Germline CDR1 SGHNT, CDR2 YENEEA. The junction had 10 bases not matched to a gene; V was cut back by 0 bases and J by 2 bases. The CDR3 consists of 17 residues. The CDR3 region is CASSLDKARQGAYEQYF. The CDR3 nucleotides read TGTGCCAGCAGCTTAGATAAAGCAAGACAGGGTGCCTACGAGCAGTACTTC.

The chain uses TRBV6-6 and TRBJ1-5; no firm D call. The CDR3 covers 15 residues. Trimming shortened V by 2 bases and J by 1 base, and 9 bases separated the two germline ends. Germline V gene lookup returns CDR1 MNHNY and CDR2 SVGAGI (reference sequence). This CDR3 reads CASSYLEMSNQPQHF. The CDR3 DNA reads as TGTGCCAGCAGTTACCTGGAGATGAGCAATCAGCCCCAGCATTTT.

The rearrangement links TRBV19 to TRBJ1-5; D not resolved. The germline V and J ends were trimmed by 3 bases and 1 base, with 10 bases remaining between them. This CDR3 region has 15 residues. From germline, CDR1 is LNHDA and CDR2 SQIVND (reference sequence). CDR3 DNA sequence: TGTGCCAGTAGTATTCTCCCTCCGAGCAATCAGCCCCAGCATTTT. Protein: CASSILPPSNQPQHF.

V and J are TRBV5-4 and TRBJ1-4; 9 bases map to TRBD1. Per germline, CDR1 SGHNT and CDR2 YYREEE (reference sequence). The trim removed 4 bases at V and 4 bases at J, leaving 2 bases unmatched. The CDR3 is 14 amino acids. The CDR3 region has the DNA TGTGCCAGCAGCCGGGGACAGGGTAATGAAAAACTGTTTTTT. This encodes CASSRGQGNEKLFF.

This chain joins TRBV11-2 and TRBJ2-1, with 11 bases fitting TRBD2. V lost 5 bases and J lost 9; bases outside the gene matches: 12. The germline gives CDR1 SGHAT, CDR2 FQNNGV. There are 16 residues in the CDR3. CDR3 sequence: CASSQGRGLADSEQFF. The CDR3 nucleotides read TGTGCCAGCAGCCAGGGTAGGGGACTAGCGGACAGTGAGCAGTTCTTC.

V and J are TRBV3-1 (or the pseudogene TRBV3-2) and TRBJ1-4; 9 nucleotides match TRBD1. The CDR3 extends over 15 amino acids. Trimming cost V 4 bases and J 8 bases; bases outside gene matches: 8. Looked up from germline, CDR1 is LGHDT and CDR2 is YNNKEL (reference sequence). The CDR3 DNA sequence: TGTGCCAGCAGCCCCGGACAGGGGTTTGACGAAAAACTGTTTTTT. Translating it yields CASSPGQGFDEKLFF.

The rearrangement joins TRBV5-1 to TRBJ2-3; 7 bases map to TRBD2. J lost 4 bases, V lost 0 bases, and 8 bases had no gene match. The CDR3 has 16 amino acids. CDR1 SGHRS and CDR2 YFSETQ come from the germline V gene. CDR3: CASSLEVGGRADTQYF. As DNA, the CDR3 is TGCGCCAGCAGCTTGGAGGTGGGAGGGCGGGCAGATACGCAGTATTTT.

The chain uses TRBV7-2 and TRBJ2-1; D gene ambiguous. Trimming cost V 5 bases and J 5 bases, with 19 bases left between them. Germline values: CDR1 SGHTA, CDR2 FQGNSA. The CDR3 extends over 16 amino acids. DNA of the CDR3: TGTGCCAGCAGCCAACACGCTAGAGCGTTTAACAATGAGCAGTTCTTC. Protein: CASSQHARAFNNEQFF.

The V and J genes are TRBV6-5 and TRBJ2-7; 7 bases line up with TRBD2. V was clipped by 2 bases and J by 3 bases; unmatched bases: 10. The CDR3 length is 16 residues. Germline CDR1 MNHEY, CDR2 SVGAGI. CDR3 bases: TGTGCCAGCAGTTACCTTGGGAGGGGTCAGGACTACGAGCAGTACTTC. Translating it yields CASSYLGRGQDYEQYF.

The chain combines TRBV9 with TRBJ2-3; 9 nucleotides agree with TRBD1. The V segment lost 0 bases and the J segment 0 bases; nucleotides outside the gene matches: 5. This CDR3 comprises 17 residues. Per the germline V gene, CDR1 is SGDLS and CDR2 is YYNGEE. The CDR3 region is CASSVATGGRSTDTQYF. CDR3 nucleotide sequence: TGTGCCAGCAGCGTAGCTACAGGGGGCCGTAGCACAGATACGCAGTATTTT.

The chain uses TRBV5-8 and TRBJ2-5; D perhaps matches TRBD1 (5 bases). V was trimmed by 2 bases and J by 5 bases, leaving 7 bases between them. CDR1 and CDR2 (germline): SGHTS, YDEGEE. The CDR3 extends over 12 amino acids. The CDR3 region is CASSFRQETQYF. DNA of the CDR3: TGTGCCAGCAGCTTCCGACAGGAGACCCAGTACTTC.

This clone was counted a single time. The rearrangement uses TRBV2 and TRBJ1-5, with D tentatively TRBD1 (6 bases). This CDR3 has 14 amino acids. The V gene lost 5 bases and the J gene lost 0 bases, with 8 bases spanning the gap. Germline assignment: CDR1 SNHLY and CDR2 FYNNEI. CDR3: CASSKTGSNQPQHF. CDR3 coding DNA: TGTGCCAGCAGTAAGACAGGTAGCAATCAGCCCCAGCATTTT.

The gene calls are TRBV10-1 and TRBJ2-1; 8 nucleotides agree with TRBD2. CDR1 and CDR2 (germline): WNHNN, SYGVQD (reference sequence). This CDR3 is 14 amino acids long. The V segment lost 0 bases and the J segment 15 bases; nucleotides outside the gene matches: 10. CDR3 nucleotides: TGCGCCAGCAGTGAGTCTAGCGGGGCCACCCAAACGTTCTTC. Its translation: CASSESSGATQTFF.

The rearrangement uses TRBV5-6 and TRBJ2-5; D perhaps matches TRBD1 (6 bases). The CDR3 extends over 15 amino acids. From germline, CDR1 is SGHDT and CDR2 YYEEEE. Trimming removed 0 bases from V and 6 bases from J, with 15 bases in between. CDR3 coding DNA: TGTGCCAGCAGCTTGGTCGACAGGATTGAGCAGACCCAGTACTTC. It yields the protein CASSLVDRIEQTQYF. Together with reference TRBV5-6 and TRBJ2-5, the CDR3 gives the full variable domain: DAGVTQSPTHLIKTRGQQVTLRCSPKSGHDTVSWYQQALGQGPQFIFQYYEEEERQRGNFPDRFSGHQFPNYSSELNVNALLLGDSALYLCASSLVDRIEQTQYFGPGTRLLVL.

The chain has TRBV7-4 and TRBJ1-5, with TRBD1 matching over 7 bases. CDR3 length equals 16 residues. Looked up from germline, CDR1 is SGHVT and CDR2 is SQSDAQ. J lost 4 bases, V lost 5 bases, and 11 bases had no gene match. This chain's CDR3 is CASSPYVGGPNQPQHF. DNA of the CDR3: TGTGCCAGCAGCCCCTATGTAGGGGGCCCGAATCAGCCCCAGCATTTT.

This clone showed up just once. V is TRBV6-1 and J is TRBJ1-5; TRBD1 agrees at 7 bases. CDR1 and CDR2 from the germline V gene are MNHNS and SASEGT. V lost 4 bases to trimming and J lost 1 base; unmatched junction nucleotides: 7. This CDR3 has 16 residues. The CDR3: CASSGTGVRSNQPQHF. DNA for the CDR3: TGTGCCAGCAGTGGCACAGGGGTCAGAAGCAATCAGCCCCAGCATTTT.

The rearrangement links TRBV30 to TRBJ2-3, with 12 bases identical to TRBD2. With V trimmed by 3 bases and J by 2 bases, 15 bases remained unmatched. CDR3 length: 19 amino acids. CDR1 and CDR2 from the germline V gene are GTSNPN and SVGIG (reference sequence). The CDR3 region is CAWRGIPGLAGHYTDTQYF. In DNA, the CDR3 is TGTGCCTGGAGGGGGATCCCGGGACTAGCGGGTCACTACACAGATACGCAGTATTTT. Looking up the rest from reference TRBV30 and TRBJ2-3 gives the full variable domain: SQTIHQWPATLVQPVGSPLSLECTVEGTSNPNLYWYRQAAGRGLQLLFYSVGIGQISSEVPQNLSASRPQDRQFILSSKKLLLSDSGFYLCAWRGIPGLAGHYTDTQYFGPGTRLTVL.

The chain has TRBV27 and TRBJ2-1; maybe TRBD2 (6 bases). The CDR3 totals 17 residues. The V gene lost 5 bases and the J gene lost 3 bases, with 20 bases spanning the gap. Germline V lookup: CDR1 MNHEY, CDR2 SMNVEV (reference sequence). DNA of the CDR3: TGTGCCAGCAGTCACTACAAAGGCCAGCGGGTCTACAATGAGCAGTTCTTC. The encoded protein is CASSHYKGQRVYNEQFF.

DNA of the CDR3: TGTGCCAGCAGCCTGGGACAGGAAAATTCACCCCTCCACTTT. Protein: CASSLGQENSPLHF. V and J are TRBV7-8 and TRBJ1-6; 8 bases are shared with TRBD1. The CDR3 is 14 residues long. Germline V gives CDR1 SGHVS, CDR2 FQNEAQ. V lost 5 bases, J lost 7 bases, and 4 bases stayed unmatched.

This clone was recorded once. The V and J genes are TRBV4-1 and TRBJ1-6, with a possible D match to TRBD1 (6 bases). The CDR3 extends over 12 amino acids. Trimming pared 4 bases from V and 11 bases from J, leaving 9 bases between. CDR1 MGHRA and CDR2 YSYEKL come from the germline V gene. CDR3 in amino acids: CASSPTGPPLHF. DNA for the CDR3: TGCGCCAGCAGCCCGACAGGACCACCCCTCCACTTT.

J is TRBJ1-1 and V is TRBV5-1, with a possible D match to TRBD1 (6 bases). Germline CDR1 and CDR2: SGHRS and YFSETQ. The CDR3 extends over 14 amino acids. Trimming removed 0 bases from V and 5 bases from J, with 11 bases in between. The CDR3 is CASSLDLQGTEAFF. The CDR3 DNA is TGCGCCAGCAGCTTGGATCTACAGGGAACTGAAGCTTTCTTT.

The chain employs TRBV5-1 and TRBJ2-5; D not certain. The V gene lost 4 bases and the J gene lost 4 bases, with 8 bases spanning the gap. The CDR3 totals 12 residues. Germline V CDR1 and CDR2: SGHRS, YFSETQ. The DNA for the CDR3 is TGCGCCAGCAGCCTCCCTACAGAGACCCAGTACTTC. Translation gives CASSLPTETQYF.